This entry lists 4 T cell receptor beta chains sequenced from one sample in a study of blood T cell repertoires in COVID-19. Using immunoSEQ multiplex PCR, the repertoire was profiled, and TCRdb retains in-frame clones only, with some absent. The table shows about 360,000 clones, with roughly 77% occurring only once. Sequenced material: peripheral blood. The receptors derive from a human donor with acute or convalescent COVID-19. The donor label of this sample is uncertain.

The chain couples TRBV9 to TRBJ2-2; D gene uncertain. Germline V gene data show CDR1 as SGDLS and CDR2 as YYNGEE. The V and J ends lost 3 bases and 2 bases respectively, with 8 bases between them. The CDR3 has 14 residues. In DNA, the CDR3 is TGTGCCAGCAGCGGTAGAACCAACACCGGGGAGCTGTTTTTT. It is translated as CASSGRTNTGELFF. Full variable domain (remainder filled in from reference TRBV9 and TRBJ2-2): DSGVTQTPKHLITATGQRVTLRCSPRSGDLSVYWYQQSLDQGLQFLIQYYNGEERAKGNILERFSAQQFPDLHSELNLSSLELGDSALYFCASSGRTNTGELFFGEGSRLTVL.

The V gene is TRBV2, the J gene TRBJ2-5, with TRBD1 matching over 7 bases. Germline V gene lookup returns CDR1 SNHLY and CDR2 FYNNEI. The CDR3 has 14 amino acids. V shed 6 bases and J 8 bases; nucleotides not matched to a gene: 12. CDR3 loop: CASRITTGFDTQYF. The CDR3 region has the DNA TGTGCCAGCAGAATAACGACAGGGTTTGATACCCAGTACTTC.

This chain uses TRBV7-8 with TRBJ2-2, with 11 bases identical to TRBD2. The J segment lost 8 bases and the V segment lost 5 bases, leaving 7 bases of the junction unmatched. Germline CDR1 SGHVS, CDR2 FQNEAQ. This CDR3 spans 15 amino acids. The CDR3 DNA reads TGTGCCAGCAGCCGGACTATAGCGGGAGGGGGGGAGCTGTTTTTT. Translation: CASSRTIAGGGELFF.

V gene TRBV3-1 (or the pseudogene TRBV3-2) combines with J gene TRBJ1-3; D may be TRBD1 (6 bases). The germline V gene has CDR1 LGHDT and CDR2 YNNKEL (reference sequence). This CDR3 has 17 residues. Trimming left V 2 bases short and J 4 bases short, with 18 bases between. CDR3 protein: CASSQLSAGAGGNTIYF. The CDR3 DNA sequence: TGTGCCAGCAGCCAACTCTCGGCGGGGGCAGGCGGAAACACCATATATTTT.